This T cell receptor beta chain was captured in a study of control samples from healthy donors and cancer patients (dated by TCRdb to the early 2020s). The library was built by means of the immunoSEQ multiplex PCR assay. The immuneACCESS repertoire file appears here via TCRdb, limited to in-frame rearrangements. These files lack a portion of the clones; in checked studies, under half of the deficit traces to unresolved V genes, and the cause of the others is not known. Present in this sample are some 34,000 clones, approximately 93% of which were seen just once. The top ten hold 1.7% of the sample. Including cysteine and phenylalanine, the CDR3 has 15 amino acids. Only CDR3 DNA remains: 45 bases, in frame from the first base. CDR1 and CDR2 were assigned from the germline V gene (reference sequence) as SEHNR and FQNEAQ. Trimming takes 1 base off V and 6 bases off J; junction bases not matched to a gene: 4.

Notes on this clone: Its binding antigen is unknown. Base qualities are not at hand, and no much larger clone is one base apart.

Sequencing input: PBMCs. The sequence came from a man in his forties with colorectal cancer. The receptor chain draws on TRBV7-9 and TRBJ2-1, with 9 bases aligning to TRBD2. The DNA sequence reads TGTGCCAGCAGCTTAGGGACTAGCGATATCAATGAGCAGTTCTTC. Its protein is CASSLGTSDINEQFF.